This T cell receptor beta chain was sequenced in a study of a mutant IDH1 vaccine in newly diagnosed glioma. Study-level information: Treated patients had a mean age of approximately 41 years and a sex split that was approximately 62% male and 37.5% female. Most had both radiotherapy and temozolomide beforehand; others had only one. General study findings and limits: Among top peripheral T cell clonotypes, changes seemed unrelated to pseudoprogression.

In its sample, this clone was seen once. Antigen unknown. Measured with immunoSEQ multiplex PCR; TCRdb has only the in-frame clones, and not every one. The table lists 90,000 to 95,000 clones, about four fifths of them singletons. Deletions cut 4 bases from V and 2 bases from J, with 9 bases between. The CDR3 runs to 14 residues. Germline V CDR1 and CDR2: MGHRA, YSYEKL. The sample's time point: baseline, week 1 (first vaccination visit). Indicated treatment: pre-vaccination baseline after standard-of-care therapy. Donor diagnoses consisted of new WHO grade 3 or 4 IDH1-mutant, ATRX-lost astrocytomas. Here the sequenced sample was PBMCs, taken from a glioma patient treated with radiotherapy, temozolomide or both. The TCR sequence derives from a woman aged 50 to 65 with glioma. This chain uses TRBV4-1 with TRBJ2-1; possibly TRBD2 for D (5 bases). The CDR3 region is CASSPLVTYNEQFF. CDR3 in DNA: TGCGCCAGCAGCCCACTAGTGACCTACAATGAGCAGTTCTTC.